This T cell receptor beta chain was identified in a study of radiotherapy plus CTLA-4 blockade in lung cancer (dated by TCRdb to the late 2010s). A note on the overall study: Objective responses were observed in around 20% of enrolled patients, and disease control was achieved in about 32%.

The study evaluated CTLA-4 blockade (ipilimumab) given together with focal radiation therapy in patients who had chemo-refractory metastatic non-small-cell lung cancer. A note on this clone: What antigen it recognizes has not been identified. No qualities accompany the bases; no much larger clone lies one base away.

Including the terminal cysteine and phenylalanine, the CDR3 comprises 13 residues. Of the read, only the CDR3 DNA is kept; its 39 bases are in frame from base 1. The trim is 0 bases for V and 6 bases for J, with a gap of 9 bases between the germline ends. From the germline V gene (reference sequence), CDR1 is LNHNV and CDR2 is YYDKDF. The protocol used for the library was the immunoSEQ multiplex PCR assay. This immuneACCESS table, as held by TCRdb, lists in-frame sequences with V and J called but not all clones. Of the missing ones, under half trace to an unresolved V gene in checked studies; the others have no known cause. The sample records roughly 120,000 clones, about 77% of which are singletons. The ten largest clones capture around 4.8% of the sample. Here is what the overall study found, with its caveats: The strongest predictors of response, as reported, were early dynamic changes in blood T cell clones along with a rise in serum interferon-beta after radiation. After treatment with radiotherapy and ipilimumab, TCR clones that originated in tumors expanded in peripheral blood.

In this chain, TRBV15 is recombined with TRBJ2-7; D gene: possibly TRBD1, on 5 matching bases. The source was peripheral blood, collected from a patient treated with radiotherapy plus ipilimumab. The receptor was isolated from a human donor with non-small cell lung cancer who had a partial response to radiotherapy plus ipilimumab. The sequenced DNA is TGTGCCACCAGCAGAGATCGAAGGGGCGAGCAGTACTTC. Its protein reads: CATSRDRRGEQYF.